This T cell receptor beta chain appears in the sequencing data of a study of cytomegalovirus exposure and HLA in healthy donors. General observations from the study: For TCR beta chains, V- and J-gene trimming was later linked to a missense DCLRE1C variant. Researchers left out some V segments, among them TRBV6-2 and TRBV6-3, as indistinguishable. Later analysis revealed greater clonal expansion in HLA-associated TCR beta chains than in equally common others.

The PCR used 60 Vbeta and 13 Jbeta primers. Here immunoSEQ multiplex PCR was the method, and the copy in TCRdb shows in-frame clones only, minus some. This sample's table reports 140,000 to 150,000 clones. Points on this clone: Its antigen is currently unknown.

This CDR3 contains 18 residues. Trimming removed 6 bases from V and 0 bases from J; junction bases left unmatched: 11. CDR1 MNHEY and CDR2 SMNVEV come from the germline V gene (reference sequence). The material sequenced was PBMCs. The chain employs TRBV27 and TRBJ1-6; TRBD1 agrees at 7 bases. This clonotype was sampled from a male donor in good health and CMV-seronegative. CDR3 region: CASSHRQGPSSYNSPLHF. The CDR3 DNA reads TGTGCCAGCAGCCACAGACAGGGACCAAGCTCCTATAATTCACCCCTCCACTTT.